The 2 T cell receptor beta chains in this list originate from one sample, sequenced in a study of shared clonotypes between healthy human individuals. TCRdb's table, derived via immunoSEQ multiplex PCR, lists solely in-frame clones and lacks some. The table includes about 2 million clones, 85% to 95% detected once. The specimen was naive CD4+ T cells sorted from blood. This sample's subset: CD45RA+ positively selected. The receptors derive from a man aged 18 to 29 in good health.

The chain recombines TRBV28 with TRBJ2-7; a weak D match, TRBD1 (6 bases). Germline V CDR1 and CDR2: MDHEN, SYDVKM. Trimming shortened V by 6 bases and J by 6 bases, and 18 bases separated the two germline ends. CDR3 length equals 14 residues. The CDR3 DNA is TGTGCCAGCAGACCGATGACCAACAGGGCCGAGCAGTACTTC. It specifies CASRPMTNRAEQYF.

The chain links TRBV19 to TRBJ1-1; TRBD1 is a possible D gene (6 bases). V shed 6 bases and J shed 1 base, with 18 bases lying between them. This CDR3 has 16 residues. Germline CDR1 and CDR2: LNHDA and SQIVND (reference sequence). The CDR3 bases are TGTGCCAGTAGAATTGTTGGGGGCGCCGAGAACACTGAAGCTTTCTTT. This translates into CASRIVGGAENTEAFF.